The 4 T cell receptor beta chains in this list originate from one sample, sequenced in a study of PD-L1 blockade in urothelial cancer. Method: immunoSEQ multiplex PCR; TCRdb's copy keeps in-frame clones and lacks some. The sample records tens of thousands of clones, about 85% being singletons. Sequencing used PBMCs, obtained around atezolizumab (anti-PD-L1) treatment. The source is a man between 65 and 85 years old with urothelial cancer.

The chain couples TRBV18 to TRBJ1-5, with TRBD1 matching 12 bases. The germline V gene encodes CDR1 KGHSH and CDR2 LQKENI. The CDR3 length is 19 residues. V shed 3 bases and J 2 bases; nucleotides not matched to a gene: 11. This chain's CDR3 is CASSPLGTGGALGNQPQHF. The CDR3 coding sequence is TGTGCCAGCTCACCGCTCGGGACAGGGGGCGCATTGGGCAATCAGCCCCAGCATTTT.

This clone was seen only a few times. This rearrangement joins TRBV12-5 to TRBJ1-1, with TRBD1 identical over 10 bases. The CDR3 is 14 residues long. Per germline, CDR1 LGHNT and CDR2 FRNRAP. Trimming at V came to 3 bases and at J to 3 bases, leaving 1 base not matched to a gene. The CDR3 bases are TGTGCTAGTGGTTTAGGGACAGGGGACACTGAAGCTTTCTTT. Translated, it gives CASGLGTGDTEAFF.

J is TRBJ2-3 and V is TRBV19, with D perhaps TRBD1 (5 bases). The germline gives CDR1 LNHDA, CDR2 SQIVND (reference sequence). V was pared by 9 bases and J by 1 base, with 20 bases between. The CDR3 is 16 amino acids. CDR3: CASHGAPSYGTDTQYF. For the CDR3, the DNA is TGTGCCAGCCATGGGGCACCCTCATACGGCACAGATACGCAGTATTTT.

The rearrangement uses TRBV2 and TRBJ2-1, with TRBD1 matching 8 bases. Looked up from germline, CDR1 is SNHLY and CDR2 is FYNNEI. CDR3 size: 12 residues. The ends lost 11 bases at V and 7 bases at J; junction bases unmatched: 7. CDR3 sequence reads: CAGDRGTNEQFF. CDR3 nucleotide sequence: TGTGCCGGTGACAGGGGAACGAATGAGCAGTTCTTC.